The rows below give T cell receptor beta chains drawn from one sample of a study of early T cells in non-severe SARS-CoV-2 infection. TCRdb reanalysed the 5' RACE reads using MiXCR and keeps one entry per CDR3 protein. The sample has around 28,000 distinct CDR3 sequences; 4.5% to 6.5% are singletons. Sequencing was done on a sample of whole blood. All receptors derive from an adult who was a healthcare worker with PCR-confirmed SARS-CoV-2 infection or an uninfected control (not recorded which). CDR3s include the opening cysteine and the closing phenylalanine or tryptophan. A D gene is named only where the DNA matches it firmly. Clone size is shown for a subset of rows, as once, few, many or a class of expanded clone.

-	TRBV7-6	-	TRBJ2-2	CASSLAPTSTGELFF	TGTGCCAGCAGCTTAGCCCCGACTAGTACCGGGGAGCTGTTTTTT
medium-sized	TRBV6-6	-	TRBJ2-3	CASSYEQGGRTDTQYF	TGTGCCAGCAGTTACGAACAGGGAGGAAGAACAGATACGCAGTATTTT
-	TRBV14	-	TRBJ1-1	CASSAFTEAFF	TGTGCCAGCAGCGCATTCACTGAAGCTTTCTTT
many	TRBV5-1	-	TRBJ2-3	CASSLKGTSQATDTQYF	TGCGCCAGCAGCCTCAAAGGAACTAGCCAGGCAACAGATACGCAGTATTTT
few	TRBV28	TRBD2	TRBJ2-2	CASSQAGEVTNTGELFF	TGTGCCAGCAGTCAAGCGGGAGAGGTTACTAACACCGGGGAGCTGTTTTTT
few	TRBV7-6	TRBD2	TRBJ2-3	CASSPRTSVDTQYF	TGTGCCAGCAGTCCTAGGACTAGCGTCGATACGCAGTATTTT
many	TRBV9	TRBD2	TRBJ2-7	CASSVEGLAGYSYEQYF	TGTGCCAGCAGCGTAGAAGGGCTAGCGGGTTACTCCTACGAGCAGTACTTC
many	TRBV9	-	TRBJ2-1	CASSPTLTWGNYNEQFF	TGTGCCAGCAGCCCTACCCTGACATGGGGAAACTACAATGAGCAGTTCTTC
many	TRBV6-1	TRBD1	TRBJ1-4	CASSALIPGQGGPNEKLFF	TGTGCCAGCAGCGCCTTGATACCGGGACAGGGGGGGCCTAATGAAAAACTGTTTTTT
-	TRBV11-2	TRBD2	TRBJ2-2	CASRLAGGVDGELFF	TGTGCCAGCAGATTAGCGGGAGGGGTTGACGGGGAGCTGTTTTTT
-	TRBV4-1	TRBD2	TRBJ2-5	CASSQDGLAGETQYF	TGCGCCAGCAGCCAAGATGGGCTAGCGGGAGAGACCCAGTACTTC
many	TRBV11-2	-	TRBJ2-2	CASSSSGLDTGELFF	TGTGCCAGCAGCTCTTCGGGATTGGACACCGGGGAGCTGTTTTTT
few	TRBV6-6	-	TRBJ2-7	CASSLSQGFSYEQYF	TGTGCCAGCAGCCTAAGCCAGGGGTTCTCCTACGAGCAGTACTTC
many	TRBV20-1	-	TRBJ1-2	CSASRTGYTF	TGCAGTGCTAGCCGAACTGGCTACACCTTC
many	TRBV7-9	TRBD1	TRBJ2-1	CASSRQGGQQVYEQFF	TGTGCCAGCAGCCGCCAAGGGGGACAGCAGGTTTATGAGCAGTTCTTC
many	TRBV6-2/TRBV6-3	-	TRBJ2-2	CASSSADHSTGELFF	TGTGCCAGCAGTTCAGCGGACCATTCAACCGGGGAGCTGTTTTTT
many	TRBV20-1	-	TRBJ1-1	CSAISLSTAEAFF	TGCAGTGCCATCTCTTTAAGTACTGCTGAAGCTTTCTTT
few	TRBV2	-	TRBJ2-1	CASSESWGGLNEQFF	TGTGCCAGCAGTGAAAGCTGGGGGGGGCTCAATGAGCAGTTCTTC